This T cell receptor beta chain appears in the sequencing data of a study of resident and recirculating memory T cells in vitiligo. Whole-study context: Epidermis came from shave biopsies of lesional and nonlesional sites, plus PBMCs.

The repertoire was sequenced with immunoSEQ multiplex PCR; TCRdb's copy has only in-frame clones and lacks some. Among fewer than 80,000 clones listed, approximately 89% were seen once. The CDR3 runs 15 residues. With 5 bases removed from V and 7 bases from J, the gap between germline ends came to 20 bases. Germline loops: CDR1 MNHEY, CDR2 SMNVEV (reference sequence). Sequences were obtained from blood. This TCR came from a male donor with vitiligo. The J gene is TRBJ1-1, the V gene TRBV27, with D perhaps matching TRBD1 (5 bases). The CDR3: CASSPLRGLPNEAFF. For the CDR3, the DNA is TGTGCCAGCAGTCCCCTTAGGGGCTTACCCAATGAAGCTTTCTTT.